Sequencing of this TCR beta chain was carried out in a study of response to subunit inactivated influenza vaccine. The V end was cut by 6 bases, the J end by 1 base, with 12 bases between. Germline values: CDR1 SQVTM, CDR2 ANQGSEA. The CDR3 is made up of 13 amino acids. Findings and limits, study-wide: There was a suggestion from the authors that each seasonal influenza vaccination recruits few new T cells.

This clonotype was seen more than once but under ten times. Its antigen is not identified. TCRdb redid the calling of the RT-PCR reads with MiXCR, one entry per CDR3 protein. The table records roughly 670,000 distinct CDR3 sequences, around 13% of them present only once. This receptor was identified in a man between 50 and 59 years old who received an inactivated influenza vaccine. The material was PBMCs from blood, obtained around 15 days before vaccination. The chain recombines TRBV29-1 with TRBJ1-1; D may be TRBD1 (6 bases). CDR3 nucleotide sequence: TGCAGCGTCCGGGAGGACAGGAACACTGAAGCTTTCTTT. This sequence encodes CSVREDRNTEAFF.